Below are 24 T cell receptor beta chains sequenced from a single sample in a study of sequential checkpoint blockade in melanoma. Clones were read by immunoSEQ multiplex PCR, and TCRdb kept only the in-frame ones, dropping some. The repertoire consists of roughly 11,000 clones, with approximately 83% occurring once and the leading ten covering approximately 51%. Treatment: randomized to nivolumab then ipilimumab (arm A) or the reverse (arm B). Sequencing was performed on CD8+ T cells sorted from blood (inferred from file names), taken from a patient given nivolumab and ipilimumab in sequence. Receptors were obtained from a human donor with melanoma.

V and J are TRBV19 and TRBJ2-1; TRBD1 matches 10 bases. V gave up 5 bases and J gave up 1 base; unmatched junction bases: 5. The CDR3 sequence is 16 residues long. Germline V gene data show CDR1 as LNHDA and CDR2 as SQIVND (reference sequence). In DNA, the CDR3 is TGTGCCAGTAGTGCCAGGACAGGGGGTTCCTACAATGAGCAGTTCTTC. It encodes CASSARTGGSYNEQFF.

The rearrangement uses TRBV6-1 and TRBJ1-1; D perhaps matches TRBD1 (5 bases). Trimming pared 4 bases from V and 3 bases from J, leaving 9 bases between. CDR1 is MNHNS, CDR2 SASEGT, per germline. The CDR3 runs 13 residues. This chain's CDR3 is CASSVSGDTEAFF. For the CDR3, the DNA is TGTGCCAGCAGTGTATCGGGGGACACTGAAGCTTTCTTT.

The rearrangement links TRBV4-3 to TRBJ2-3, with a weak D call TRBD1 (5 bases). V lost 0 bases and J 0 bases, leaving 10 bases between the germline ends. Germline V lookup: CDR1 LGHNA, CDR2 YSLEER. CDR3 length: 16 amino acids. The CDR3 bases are TGCGCCAGCAGCCAAGAGGGCTGGGGCAGCACAGATACGCAGTATTTT. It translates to CASSQEGWGSTDTQYF.

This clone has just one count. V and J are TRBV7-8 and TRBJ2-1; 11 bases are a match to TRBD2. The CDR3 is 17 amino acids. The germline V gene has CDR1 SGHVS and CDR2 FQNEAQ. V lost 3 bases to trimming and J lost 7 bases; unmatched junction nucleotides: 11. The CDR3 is CASSFPTTGTSGNEQFF. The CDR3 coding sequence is TGTGCCAGCAGCTTTCCTACGACCGGGACTAGCGGTAATGAGCAGTTCTTC.

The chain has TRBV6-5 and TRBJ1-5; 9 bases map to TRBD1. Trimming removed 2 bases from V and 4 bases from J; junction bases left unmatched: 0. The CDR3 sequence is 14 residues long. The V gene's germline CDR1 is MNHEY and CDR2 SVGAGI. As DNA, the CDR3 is TGTGCCAGCAGTTACGGACAGGGGAATCAGCCCCAGCATTTT. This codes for CASSYGQGNQPQHF.

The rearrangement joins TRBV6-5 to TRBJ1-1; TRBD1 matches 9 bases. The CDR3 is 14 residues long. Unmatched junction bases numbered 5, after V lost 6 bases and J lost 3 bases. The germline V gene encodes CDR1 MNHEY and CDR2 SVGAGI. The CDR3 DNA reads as TGTGCCAGCAGAACCGGGACAGGGCACACTGAAGCTTTCTTT. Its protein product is CASRTGTGHTEAFF.

The CDR3 sequence is CASSPEWDRDGYTF. In DNA form, the CDR3 reads TGTGCCAGCAGCCCGGAATGGGACAGGGACGGCTACACCTTC. The rearrangement links TRBV9 to TRBJ1-2; 9 bases map to TRBD1. Germline CDR1 is SGDLS and CDR2 is YYNGEE. J lost 8 bases, V lost 4 bases, and 9 bases had no gene match. The CDR3 is 14 amino acids. Using reference TRBV9 and TRBJ1-2 for the parts outside the CDR3, the full variable domain is DSGVTQTPKHLITATGQRVTLRCSPRSGDLSVYWYQQSLDQGLQFLIQYYNGEERAKGNILERFSAQQFPDLHSELNLSSLELGDSALYFCASSPEWDRDGYTFGSGTRLTVV.

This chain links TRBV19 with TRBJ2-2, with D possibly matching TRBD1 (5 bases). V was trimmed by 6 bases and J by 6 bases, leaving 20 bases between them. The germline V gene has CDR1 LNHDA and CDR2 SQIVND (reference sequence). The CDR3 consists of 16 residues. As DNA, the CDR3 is TGTGCCAGTAGGATGGTGACAGTTAATCTCGCCGGGGAGCTGTTTTTT. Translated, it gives CASRMVTVNLAGELFF.

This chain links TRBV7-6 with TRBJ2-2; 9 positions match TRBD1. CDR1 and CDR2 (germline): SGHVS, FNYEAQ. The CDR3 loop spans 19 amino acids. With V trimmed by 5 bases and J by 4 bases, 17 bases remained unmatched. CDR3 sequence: CASSHYGGTGSGITGELFF. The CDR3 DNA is TGTGCCAGCAGCCATTATGGTGGGACAGGGAGTGGTATCACCGGGGAGCTGTTTTTT.

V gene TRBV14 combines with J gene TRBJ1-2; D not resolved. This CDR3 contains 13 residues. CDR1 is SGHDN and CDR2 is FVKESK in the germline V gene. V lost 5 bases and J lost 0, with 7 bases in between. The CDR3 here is CASSDTTNYGYTF. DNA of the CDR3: TGTGCCAGCAGCGACACCACTAACTATGGCTACACCTTC.

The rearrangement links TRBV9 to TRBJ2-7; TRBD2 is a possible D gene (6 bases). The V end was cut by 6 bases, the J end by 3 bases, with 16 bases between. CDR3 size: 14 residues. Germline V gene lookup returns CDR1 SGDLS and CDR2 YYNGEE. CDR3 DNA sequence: TGTGCCAGCAACCTCGGGGGAACCGGCTACGAGCAGTACTTC. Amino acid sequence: CASNLGGTGYEQYF.

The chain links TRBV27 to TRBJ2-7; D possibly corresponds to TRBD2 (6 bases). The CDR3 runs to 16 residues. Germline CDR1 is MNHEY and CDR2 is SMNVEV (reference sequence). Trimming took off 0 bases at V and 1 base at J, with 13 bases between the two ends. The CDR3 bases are TGTGCCAGCAGTTTATCCCAGGACGGGAGATCCTACGAGCAGTACTTC. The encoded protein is CASSLSQDGRSYEQYF.

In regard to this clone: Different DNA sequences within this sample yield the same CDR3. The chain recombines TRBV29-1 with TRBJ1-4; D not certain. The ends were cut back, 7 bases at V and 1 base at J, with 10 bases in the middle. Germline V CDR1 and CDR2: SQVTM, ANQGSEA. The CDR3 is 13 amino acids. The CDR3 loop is CSDPLRTNEKLFF. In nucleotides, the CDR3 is TGCAGCGACCCACTAAGAACTAATGAAAAACTGTTTTTT. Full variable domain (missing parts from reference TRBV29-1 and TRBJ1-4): SAVISQKPSRDICQRGTSLTIQCQVDSQVTMMFWYRQQPGQSLTLIATANQGSEATYESGFVIDKFPISRPNLTFSTLTVSNMSPEDSSIYLCSDPLRTNEKLFFGSGTQLSVL.

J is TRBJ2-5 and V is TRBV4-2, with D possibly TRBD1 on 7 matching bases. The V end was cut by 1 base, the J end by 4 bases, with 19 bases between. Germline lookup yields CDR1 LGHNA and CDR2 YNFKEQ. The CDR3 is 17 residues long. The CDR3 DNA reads TGTGCCAGCAGCCAAGGGGCGACAGGGACTCACGGAGAGACCCAGTACTTC. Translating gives CASSQGATGTHGETQYF.

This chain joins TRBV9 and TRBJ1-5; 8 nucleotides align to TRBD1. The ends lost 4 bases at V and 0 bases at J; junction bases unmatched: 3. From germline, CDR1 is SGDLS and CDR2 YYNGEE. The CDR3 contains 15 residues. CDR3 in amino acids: CASSPGTGSNQPQHF. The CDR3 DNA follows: TGTGCCAGCAGCCCAGGGACAGGTAGCAATCAGCCCCAGCATTTT.

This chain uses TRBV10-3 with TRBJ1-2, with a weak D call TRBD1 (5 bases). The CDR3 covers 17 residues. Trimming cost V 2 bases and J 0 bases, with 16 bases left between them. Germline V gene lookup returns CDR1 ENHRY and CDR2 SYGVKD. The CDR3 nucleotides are TGTGCCATCAGTGAGCCGACCCGAGGACACGCTAACTATGGCTACACCTTC. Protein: CAISEPTRGHANYGYTF.

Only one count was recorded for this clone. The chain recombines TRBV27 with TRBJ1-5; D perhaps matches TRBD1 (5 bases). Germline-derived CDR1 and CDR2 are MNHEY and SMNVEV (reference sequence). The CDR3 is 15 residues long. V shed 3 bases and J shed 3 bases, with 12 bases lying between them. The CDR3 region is CASSFGRGTNQPQHF. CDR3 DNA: TGTGCCAGCAGTTTTGGGCGGGGGACCAATCAGCCCCAGCATTTT.

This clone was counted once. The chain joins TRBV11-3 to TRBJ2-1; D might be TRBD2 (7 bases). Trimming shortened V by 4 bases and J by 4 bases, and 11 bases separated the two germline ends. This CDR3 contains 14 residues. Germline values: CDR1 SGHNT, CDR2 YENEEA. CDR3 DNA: TGTGCCAGCAGCTGGGGGGGGCCTTACAATGAGCAGTTCTTC. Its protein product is CASSWGGPYNEQFF.

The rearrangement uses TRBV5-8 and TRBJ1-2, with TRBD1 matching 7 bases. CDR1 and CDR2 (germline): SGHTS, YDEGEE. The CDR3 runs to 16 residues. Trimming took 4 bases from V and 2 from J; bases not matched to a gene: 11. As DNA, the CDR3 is TGTGCCAGCAGCCAAGATCGAAGGGGGCCGAACTATGGCTACACCTTC. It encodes CASSQDRRGPNYGYTF.

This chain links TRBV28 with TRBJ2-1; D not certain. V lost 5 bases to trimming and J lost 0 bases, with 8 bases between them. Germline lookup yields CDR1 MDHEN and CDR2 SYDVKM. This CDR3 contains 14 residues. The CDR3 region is CASSPDNSYNEQFF. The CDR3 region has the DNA TGTGCCAGCAGTCCAGACAACTCCTACAATGAGCAGTTCTTC.

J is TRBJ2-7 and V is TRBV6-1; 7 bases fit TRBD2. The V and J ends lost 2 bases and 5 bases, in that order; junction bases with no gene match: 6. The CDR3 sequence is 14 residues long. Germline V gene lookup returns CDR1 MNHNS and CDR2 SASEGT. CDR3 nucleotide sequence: TGTGCCAGCAGTGAATGGGGGGGGTTGGACGAGCAGTACTTC. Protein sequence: CASSEWGGLDEQYF.

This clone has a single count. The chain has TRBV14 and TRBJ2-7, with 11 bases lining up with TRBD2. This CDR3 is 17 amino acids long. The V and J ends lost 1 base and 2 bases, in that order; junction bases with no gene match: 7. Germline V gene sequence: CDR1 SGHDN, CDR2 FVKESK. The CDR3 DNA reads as TGTGCCAGCAGCCAAGGACCTAGCGGGGGGTTCCCCTACGAGCAGTACTTC. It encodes CASSQGPSGGFPYEQYF.

Here the CDR3 reads CASSFRQGGSPLHF. For the CDR3, the DNA is TGTGCCAGCAGCTTTCGACAGGGTGGTTCACCCCTCCACTTT. The rearrangement links TRBV11-2 to TRBJ1-6; 7 bases match TRBD1. This CDR3 spans 14 amino acids. V lost 3 bases, J lost 9 bases, and 5 bases stayed unmatched. Germline CDR1 is SGHAT and CDR2 is FQNNGV. Complete variable domain (other parts from reference TRBV11-2 and TRBJ1-6): EAGVAQSPRYKIIEKRQSVAFWCNPISGHATLYWYQQILGQGPKLLIQFQNNGVVDDSQLPKDRFSAERLKGVDSTLKIQPAKLEDSAVYLCASSFRQGGSPLHFGNGTRLTVT.

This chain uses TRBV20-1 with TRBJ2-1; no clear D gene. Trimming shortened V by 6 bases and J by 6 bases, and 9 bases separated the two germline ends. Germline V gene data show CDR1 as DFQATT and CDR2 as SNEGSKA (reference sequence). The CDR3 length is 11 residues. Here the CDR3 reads CSARFVNEQFF. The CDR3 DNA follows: TGCAGTGCCCGGTTTGTCAATGAGCAGTTCTTC.